The 27 T cell receptor beta chains presented below share a single source sample, sequenced in a study of identical twins. TCRdb re-derived calls from the 5' RACE reads in MiXCR, one entry per CDR3 protein. This table holds roughly 750,000 distinct CDR3 sequences, around 20% found once. The data also belong to a second study, concerning T cells expressing NK-cell markers.

Sequenced: PBMCs. These receptors were collected from a woman between 18 and 29 years old in good health.

The chain has TRBV6-1 and TRBJ2-5; no firm D call. The CDR3 is made up of 16 amino acids. V lost 5 bases and J lost 1, with 17 bases in between. The germline CDR1 and CDR2 sequences are MNHNS and SASEGT. The CDR3 loop is CASSPYVSEIQETQYF. DNA of the CDR3: TGTGCCAGCAGTCCTTATGTCAGCGAAATCCAAGAGACCCAGTACTTC.

In its sample, this clonotype was seen a few times. The V gene is TRBV6-5, the J gene TRBJ2-2; tentative D call: TRBD2 (5 bases). With 9 bases removed from V and 6 bases from J, the gap between germline ends came to 11 bases. Germline values: CDR1 MNHEY, CDR2 SVGAGI. The CDR3 has 12 residues. The CDR3 loop reads CASLGEPGELFF. Here the CDR3 DNA reads TGTGCCAGTTTGGGAGAACCCGGGGAGCTGTTTTTT.

The chain combines TRBV5-6 with TRBJ2-5; TRBD2 matches 10 bases. The germline V gene encodes CDR1 SGHDT and CDR2 YYEEEE. The CDR3 is made up of 14 amino acids. Losses at the gene ends were 3 bases for V and 4 bases for J; bases not matched to a gene: 3. The CDR3 region is CASSYIAGGETQYF. The CDR3 region has the DNA TGTGCCAGCAGCTATATAGCGGGAGGAGAGACCCAGTACTTC.

This clonotype came up a few times. The rearrangement links TRBV20-1 to TRBJ2-1; 10 bases are shared with TRBD2. Germline V gene lookup returns CDR1 DFQATT and CDR2 SNEGSKA (reference sequence). V was pared by 2 bases and J by 5 bases, with 9 bases of the junction left unmatched. This CDR3 has 16 residues. The CDR3 sequence is CSARLAGVRGNNEQFF. CDR3 sequence (DNA): TGCAGTGCTAGACTAGCGGGAGTCAGGGGGAACAATGAGCAGTTCTTC.

This sequence joins TRBV7-2 and TRBJ2-3; 7 nucleotides align to TRBD2. The V gene's germline CDR1 is SGHTA and CDR2 FQGNSA. This CDR3 spans 15 amino acids. Trimming cost V 1 base and J 3 bases; bases outside gene matches: 4. CDR3 residues: CASSLGTRGTDTQYF. CDR3 bases: TGTGCCAGCAGCTTAGGGACTAGAGGTACAGATACGCAGTATTTT.

The chain uses TRBV20-1 and TRBJ2-1; 7 positions agree with TRBD1. Per germline, CDR1 DFQATT and CDR2 SNEGSKA (reference sequence). V gave up 1 base and J gave up 8 bases; unmatched junction bases: 14. This CDR3 has 16 residues. CDR3 loop: CSARGDTGERRDEQFF. As DNA, the CDR3 is TGCAGTGCTAGAGGGGATACAGGGGAGCGCCGCGATGAGCAGTTCTTC.

V and J are TRBV7-9 and TRBJ2-7, with D possibly being TRBD1 (5 bases). CDR1 SEHNR and CDR2 FQNEAQ come from the germline V gene (reference sequence). The CDR3 spans 14 residues. The germline V and J ends were trimmed by 3 bases and 1 base, with 10 bases remaining between them. CDR3 in amino acids: CASSFQGLSYEQYF. The CDR3 nucleotides are TGTGCCAGCAGCTTCCAGGGCCTATCCTACGAGCAGTACTTC. Combining the CDR3 with reference TRBV7-9 and TRBJ2-7 gives the whole variable domain DTGVSQNPRHKITKRGQNVTFRCDPISEHNRLYWYRQTLGQGPEFLTYFQNEAQLEKSRLLSDRFSAERPKGSFSTLEIQRTEQGDSAMYLCASSFQGLSYEQYFGPGTRLTVT.

The V gene is TRBV11-2, the J gene TRBJ2-5; 12 bases line up with TRBD2. V dropped 4 bases and J dropped 3; count of bases not matched to a gene: 6. CDR3 length: 16 amino acids. CDR1 and CDR2 from the germline V gene are SGHAT and FQNNGV. CDR3 DNA: TGTGCCAGCAGCTGGGGGACTAGCGGGCCTAAAGAGACCCAGTACTTC. Amino acids: CASSWGTSGPKETQYF. Drawing the rest from reference TRBV11-2 and TRBJ2-5, the complete variable domain is EAGVAQSPRYKIIEKRQSVAFWCNPISGHATLYWYQQILGQGPKLLIQFQNNGVVDDSQLPKDRFSAERLKGVDSTLKIQPAKLEDSAVYLCASSWGTSGPKETQYFGPGTRLLVL.

This clonotype occurred a few times. DNA of the CDR3: TGCAGTGCTAGTATCGGCCCTGCCACCGCCGAGCAGTACTTC. This gives the protein CSASIGPATAEQYF. J is TRBJ2-7 and V is TRBV20-1; D is unclear. V lost 3 bases to trimming and J lost 6 bases, with 18 bases between them. The CDR3 sequence is 14 residues long. The germline V gene has CDR1 DFQATT and CDR2 SNEGSKA (reference sequence).

V usage is TRBV20-1 and J usage is TRBJ1-2; D may be TRBD1 (5 bases). This CDR3 region has 16 residues. CDR1 and CDR2 (germline): DFQATT, SNEGSKA (reference sequence). V lost 1 base to trimming and J lost 4 bases, with 19 bases between them. The CDR3 protein is CSARGARESRSYGYTF. In DNA form, the CDR3 reads TGCAGTGCTAGAGGGGCCAGGGAATCCCGCAGCTATGGCTACACCTTC.

The sample holds one count of this clonotype. Just one base apart from a much larger clone, this may be a read error. This chain uses TRBV5-1 with TRBJ2-2; D is unresolved. The ends were cut back, 4 bases at V and 0 bases at J, with 7 bases in the middle. Germline lookup yields CDR1 SGHRS and CDR2 YFSETQ. The CDR3 is made up of 14 amino acids. CDR3 residues: CASSATANTGELFF. CDR3 DNA sequence: TGCGCCAGCAGCGCCACAGCGAACACCGGGGAGCTGTTTTTT.

This clonotype showed up many times. This sequence joins TRBV5-6 and TRBJ2-2; D remains unclear. The CDR3 has 14 amino acids. The ends were cut back, 0 bases at V and 0 bases at J, with 3 bases in the middle. Germline V CDR1 and CDR2: SGHDT, YYEEEE. Here the CDR3 DNA reads TGTGCCAGCAGCTTGGATCCGAACACCGGGGAGCTGTTTTTT. Protein sequence: CASSLDPNTGELFF.

V is TRBV5-1 and J is TRBJ1-1; no clear D gene. There are 14 residues in the CDR3. CDR1 is SGHRS and CDR2 is YFSETQ in the germline V gene. V shed 6 bases and J shed 1 base, with 13 bases lying between them. The CDR3 spells CASTMWTGNTEAFF. CDR3 DNA sequence: TGCGCCAGCACAATGTGGACGGGGAACACTGAAGCTTTCTTT.

V gene TRBV3-1 combines with J gene TRBJ2-1; D might be TRBD2 (5 bases). The CDR3 consists of 17 residues. Germline values: CDR1 LGHDT, CDR2 YNNKEL (reference sequence). V shed 5 bases and J shed 9 bases, with 26 bases lying between them. CDR3 DNA: TGTGCCAGCAGCAAGCAGGTAGCTTGGAGGCCTGGTAGTGAGCAGTTCTTC. Translated: CASSKQVAWRPGSEQFF.

V usage is TRBV20-1 and J usage is TRBJ1-4; D call uncertain. The length of the CDR3 is 16 residues. Germline loops: CDR1 DFQATT, CDR2 SNEGSKA (reference sequence). Trimming pared 5 bases from V and 2 bases from J, leaving 18 bases between. The CDR3 here is CSALRAPLRTNEKLFF. In DNA form, the CDR3 reads TGCAGTGCTCTCCGGGCCCCCCTCCGGACTAATGAAAAACTGTTTTTT.

The rearrangement links TRBV29-1 to TRBJ2-3; possible D gene TRBD1, 5 bases. V gave up 3 bases and J gave up 3 bases, with 10 bases separating them. Germline-derived CDR1 and CDR2 are SQVTM and ANQGSEA. CDR3 length: 13 amino acids. In DNA form, the CDR3 reads TGCAGCGTTGATAGGGGTTGGACAGATACGCAGTATTTT. Translated, it gives CSVDRGWTDTQYF.

This clonotype has at least ten counts. V usage is TRBV29-1 and J usage is TRBJ2-3; 10 bases agree with TRBD2. This CDR3 spans 14 amino acids. Germline lookup yields CDR1 SQVTM and CDR2 ANQGSEA. V shed 4 bases, J shed 6 bases, and the junction held 7 bases outside the gene matches. CDR3 nucleotides: TGCAGCGTTGCGAGCGGGGGGGCCAGGGATACGCAGTATTTT. Translated: CSVASGGARDTQYF.

This clonotype was detected a few times. The J gene is TRBJ1-5, the V gene TRBV12-3 or TRBV12-4, with unresolved D. The CDR3 length is 14 residues. Trimming left V 5 bases short and J 5 bases short, with 13 bases between. The CDR3 loop reads CASSHSRDDQPQHF. The CDR3 DNA is TGTGCCAGCAGTCATAGTAGGGATGATCAGCCCCAGCATTTT.

V is TRBV12-5 and J is TRBJ2-3; 10 bases fit TRBD2. The CDR3 runs 15 residues. Trimming removed 4 bases from V and 7 bases from J; junction bases left unmatched: 8. Germline CDR1 and CDR2: LGHNT and FRNRAP. CDR3 residues: CASGSNLAGVYTQYF. CDR3 nucleotide sequence: TGTGCTAGTGGTTCTAACCTAGCGGGGGTGTATACGCAGTATTTT. The variable domain in full, with the rest retrieved from reference TRBV12-5 and TRBJ2-3, is DARVTQTPRHKVTEMGQEVTMRCQPILGHNTVFWYRQTMMQGLELLAYFRNRAPLDDSGMPKDRFSAEMPDATLATLKIQPSEPRDSAVYFCASGSNLAGVYTQYFGPGTRLTVL.

J is TRBJ2-1 and V is TRBV7-2; 10 nucleotides line up with TRBD2. The V segment lost 6 bases and the J segment 10 bases; nucleotides outside the gene matches: 9. The CDR3 has 14 amino acids. From germline, CDR1 is SGHTA and CDR2 FQGNSA. The CDR3 sequence: CASRQGLALGEQFF. CDR3 sequence (DNA): TGTGCCAGCAGACAGGGACTAGCGTTGGGCGAGCAGTTCTTC.

Ten or more counts support this clonotype. The V gene is TRBV7-2, the J gene TRBJ2-1; tentatively, D is TRBD1 (6 bases). Germline V gene sequence: CDR1 SGHTA, CDR2 FQGNSA. V was pared by 0 bases and J by 8 bases, with 11 bases between. The CDR3 spans 14 residues. CDR3 residues: CASSLAPQGYEQFF. The DNA for the CDR3 is TGTGCCAGCAGCTTAGCTCCCCAGGGGTATGAGCAGTTCTTC.

This clonotype has ten or more counts. The chain recombines TRBV20-1 with TRBJ2-1; no firm D call. Germline loops: CDR1 DFQATT, CDR2 SNEGSKA (reference sequence). Trimming removed 3 bases from V and 7 bases from J, with 13 bases in between. The CDR3 runs 13 residues. Here the CDR3 DNA reads TGCAGTGCTAGTCTTGGTCAGGAGAATGAGCAGTTCTTC. Its protein is CSASLGQENEQFF.

This rearrangement joins TRBV28 to TRBJ2-7; D possibly uses TRBD1 or TRBD2 (5 bases each). This CDR3 is 13 amino acids long. The V gene lost 7 bases and the J gene lost 0 bases, with 10 bases spanning the gap. Germline CDR1 reads MDHEN; CDR2 reads SYDVKM. CDR3: CASTGPSSYEQYF. Here the CDR3 DNA reads TGTGCCAGCACGGGACCTTCCTCCTACGAGCAGTACTTC. Full variable domain (rest looked up from reference TRBV28 and TRBJ2-7): DVKVTQSSRYLVKRTGEKVFLECVQDMDHENMFWYRQDPGLGLRLIYFSYDVKMKEKGDIPEGYSVSREKKERFSLILESASTNQTSMYLCASTGPSSYEQYFGPGTRLTVT.

This clonotype was counted ten times or more. The rearrangement joins TRBV5-1 to TRBJ2-1; no clear D gene. The CDR3 covers 14 residues. Trimming pared 5 bases from V and 2 bases from J, leaving 11 bases between. Looked up from germline, CDR1 is SGHRS and CDR2 is YFSETQ. The CDR3 region is CASSSGVTYNEQFF. CDR3 DNA: TGCGCCAGCAGTAGTGGGGTGACCTACAATGAGCAGTTCTTC.

This clonotype showed up just once. The chain recombines TRBV6-5 with TRBJ2-7, with D unresolved. The CDR3 extends over 10 amino acids. V was shortened by 5 bases and J by 13 bases, with 12 bases between the two germline ends. The germline CDR1 and CDR2 sequences are MNHEY and SVGAGI. CDR3 in DNA: TGTGCCAGCAGTATGGCCGGTACCTACTTC. Its protein is CASSMAGTYF.

The chain carries TRBV20-1 and TRBJ2-1, with no clear D. The CDR3 contains 15 residues. Trimming shortened V by 5 bases and J by 2 bases, and 16 bases separated the two germline ends. The germline gives CDR1 DFQATT, CDR2 SNEGSKA (reference sequence). The DNA of the CDR3 is TGCAGTGCTCCCCTCCCGCCGGTTACCTACAATGAGCAGTTCTTC. Translating it yields CSAPLPPVTYNEQFF.

The chain uses TRBV20-1 and TRBJ1-5; D is undetermined. Germline assignment: CDR1 DFQATT and CDR2 SNEGSKA (reference sequence). CDR3 length equals 13 residues. V was pared by 2 bases and J by 6 bases, with 11 bases between. CDR3 coding DNA: TGCAGTGCTAGACCCGGGTGGGGTCAGCCCCAGCATTTT. Its protein product is CSARPGWGQPQHF.